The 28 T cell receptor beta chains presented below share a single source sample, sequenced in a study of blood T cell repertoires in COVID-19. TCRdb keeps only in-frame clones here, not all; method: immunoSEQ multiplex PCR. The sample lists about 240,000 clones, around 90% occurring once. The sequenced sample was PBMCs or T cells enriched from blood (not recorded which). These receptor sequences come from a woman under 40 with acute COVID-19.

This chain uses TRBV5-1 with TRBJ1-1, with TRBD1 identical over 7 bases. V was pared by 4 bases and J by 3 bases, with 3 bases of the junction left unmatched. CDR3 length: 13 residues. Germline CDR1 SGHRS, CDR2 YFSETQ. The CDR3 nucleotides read TGCGCCAGCAGCCCGGGACAGTACACTGAAGCTTTCTTT. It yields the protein CASSPGQYTEAFF.

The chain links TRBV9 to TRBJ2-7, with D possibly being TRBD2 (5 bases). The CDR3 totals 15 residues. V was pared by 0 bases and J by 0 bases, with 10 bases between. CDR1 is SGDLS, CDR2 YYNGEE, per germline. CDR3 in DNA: TGTGCCAGCAGCGTAGGGACTGATCTCTCCTACGAGCAGTACTTC. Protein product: CASSVGTDLSYEQYF.

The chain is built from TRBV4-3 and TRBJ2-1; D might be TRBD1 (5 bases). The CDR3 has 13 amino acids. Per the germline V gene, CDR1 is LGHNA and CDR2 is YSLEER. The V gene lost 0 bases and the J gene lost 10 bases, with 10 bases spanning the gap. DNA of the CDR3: TGCGCCAGCAGCCAAGAGGGTGGGGCAGAGCAGTTCTTC. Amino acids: CASSQEGGAEQFF.

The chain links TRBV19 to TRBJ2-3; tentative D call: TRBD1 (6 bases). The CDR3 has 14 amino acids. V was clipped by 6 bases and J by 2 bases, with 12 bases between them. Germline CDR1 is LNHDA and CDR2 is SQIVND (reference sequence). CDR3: CASRRQASTDTQYF. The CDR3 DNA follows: TGTGCCAGTAGGCGACAGGCCTCCACAGATACGCAGTATTTT.

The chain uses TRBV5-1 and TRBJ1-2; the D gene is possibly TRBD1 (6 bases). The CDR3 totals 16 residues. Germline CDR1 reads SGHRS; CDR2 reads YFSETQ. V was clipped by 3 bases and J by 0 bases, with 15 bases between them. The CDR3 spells CASSYGQSFTNYGYTF. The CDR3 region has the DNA TGCGCCAGCAGCTACGGACAGTCCTTTACTAACTATGGCTACACCTTC. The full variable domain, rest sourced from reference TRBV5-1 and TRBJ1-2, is KAGVTQTPRYLIKTRGQQVTLSCSPISGHRSVSWYQQTPGQGLQFLFEYFSETQRNKGNFPGRFSGRQFSNSRSEMNVSTLELGDSALYLCASSYGQSFTNYGYTFGSGTRLTVV.

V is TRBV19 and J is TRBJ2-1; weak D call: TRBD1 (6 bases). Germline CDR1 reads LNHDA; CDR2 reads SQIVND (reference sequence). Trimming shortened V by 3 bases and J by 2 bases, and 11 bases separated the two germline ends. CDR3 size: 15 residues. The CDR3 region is CASSMRTVTYNEQFF. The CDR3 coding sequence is TGTGCCAGTAGTATGCGGACAGTTACCTACAATGAGCAGTTCTTC.

Here the CDR3 DNA reads TGTGCCAGCAGCTTGGGACAGGGTGTCGACAAACTGTTTTTT. It encodes CASSLGQGVDKLFF. The rearrangement links TRBV5-4 to TRBJ1-4, with TRBD1 identical over 7 bases. V trimming: 0 bases; J trimming: 11 bases; junction bases outside the gene matches: 7. Germline values: CDR1 SGHNT, CDR2 YYREEE (reference sequence). The CDR3 runs to 14 residues.

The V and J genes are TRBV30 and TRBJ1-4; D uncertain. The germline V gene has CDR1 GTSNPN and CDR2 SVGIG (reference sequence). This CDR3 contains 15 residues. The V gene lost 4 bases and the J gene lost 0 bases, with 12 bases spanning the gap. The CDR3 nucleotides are TGTGCCTGGAATACAGCGGATCCAACTAATGAAAAACTGTTTTTT. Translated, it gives CAWNTADPTNEKLFF.

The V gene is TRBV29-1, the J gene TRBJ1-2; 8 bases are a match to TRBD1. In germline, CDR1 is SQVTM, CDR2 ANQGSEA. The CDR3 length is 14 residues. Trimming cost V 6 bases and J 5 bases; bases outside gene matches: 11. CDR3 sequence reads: CSVVSPGQVYGYTF. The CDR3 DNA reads TGCAGCGTCGTTTCCCCGGGACAGGTGTATGGCTACACCTTC.

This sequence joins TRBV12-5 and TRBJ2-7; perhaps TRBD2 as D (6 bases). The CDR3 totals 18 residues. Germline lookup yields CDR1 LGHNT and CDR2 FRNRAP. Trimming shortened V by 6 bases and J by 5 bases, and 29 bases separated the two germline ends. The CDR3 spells CASGSGGAPEAWTHEQYF. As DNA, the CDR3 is TGTGCTAGTGGCTCAGGAGGGGCCCCAGAAGCCTGGACCCACGAGCAGTACTTC. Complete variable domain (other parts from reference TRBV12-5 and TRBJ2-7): DARVTQTPRHKVTEMGQEVTMRCQPILGHNTVFWYRQTMMQGLELLAYFRNRAPLDDSGMPKDRFSAEMPDATLATLKIQPSEPRDSAVYFCASGSGGAPEAWTHEQYFGPGTRLTVT.

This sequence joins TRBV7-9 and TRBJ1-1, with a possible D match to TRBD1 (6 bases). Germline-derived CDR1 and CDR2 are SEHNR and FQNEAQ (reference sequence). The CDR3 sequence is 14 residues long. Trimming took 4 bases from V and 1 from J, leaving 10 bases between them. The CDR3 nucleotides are TGTGCCAGCAGCTCCCCGGGACAGAACACTGAAGCTTTCTTT. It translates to CASSSPGQNTEAFF.

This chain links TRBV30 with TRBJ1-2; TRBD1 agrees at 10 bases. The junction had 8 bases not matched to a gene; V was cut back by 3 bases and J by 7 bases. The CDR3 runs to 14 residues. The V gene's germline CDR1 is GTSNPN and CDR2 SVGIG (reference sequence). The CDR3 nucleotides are TGTGCCTGGAGCCAGAGACAGGGGGCGAGTGGCTACACCTTC. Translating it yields CAWSQRQGASGYTF.

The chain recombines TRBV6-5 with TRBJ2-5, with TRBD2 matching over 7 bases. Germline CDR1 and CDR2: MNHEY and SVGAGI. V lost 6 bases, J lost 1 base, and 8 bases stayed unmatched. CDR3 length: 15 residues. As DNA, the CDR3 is TGTGCCAGCAGAGCTAGCGGAGACTCCCAAGAGACCCAGTACTTC. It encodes CASRASGDSQETQYF.

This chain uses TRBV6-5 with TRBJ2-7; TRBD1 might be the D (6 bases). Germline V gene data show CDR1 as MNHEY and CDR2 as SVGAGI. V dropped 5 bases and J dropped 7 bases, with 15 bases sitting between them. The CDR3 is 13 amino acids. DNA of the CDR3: TGTGCCAGCAGTCCAATCAGGGGCCGGGAGCAGTACTTC. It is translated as CASSPIRGREQYF.

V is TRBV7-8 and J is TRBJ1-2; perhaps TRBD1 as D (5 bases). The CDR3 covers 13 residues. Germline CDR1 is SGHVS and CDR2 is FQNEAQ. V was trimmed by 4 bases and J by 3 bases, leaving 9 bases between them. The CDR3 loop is CASSWGVDYGYTF. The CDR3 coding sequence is TGTGCCAGCAGCTGGGGGGTTGACTATGGCTACACCTTC.

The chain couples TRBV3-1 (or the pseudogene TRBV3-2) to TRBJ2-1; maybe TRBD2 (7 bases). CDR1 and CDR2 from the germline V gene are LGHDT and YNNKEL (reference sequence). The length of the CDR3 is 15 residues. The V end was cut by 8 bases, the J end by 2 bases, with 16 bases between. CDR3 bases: TGTGCCAGCGCAAGGGGGACTAACGCCTACAATGAGCAGTTCTTC. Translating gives CASARGTNAYNEQFF.

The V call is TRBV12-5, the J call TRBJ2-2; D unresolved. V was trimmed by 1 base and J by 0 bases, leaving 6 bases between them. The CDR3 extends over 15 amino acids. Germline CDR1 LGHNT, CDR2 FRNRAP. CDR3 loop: CASGLDSSNTGELFF. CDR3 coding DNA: TGTGCTAGTGGTTTGGACAGTTCGAACACCGGGGAGCTGTTTTTT.

The CDR3 DNA reads as TGTGCCAGCTCACCGGCCTCTGGGGGCTCCTCCTATGGCTACACCTTC. This codes for CASSPASGGSSYGYTF. The gene calls are TRBV18 and TRBJ1-2; a weak D match, TRBD1 (6 bases). The CDR3 runs 16 residues. The ends were cut back, 3 bases at V and 4 bases at J, with 18 bases in the middle. Germline values: CDR1 KGHSH, CDR2 LQKENI.

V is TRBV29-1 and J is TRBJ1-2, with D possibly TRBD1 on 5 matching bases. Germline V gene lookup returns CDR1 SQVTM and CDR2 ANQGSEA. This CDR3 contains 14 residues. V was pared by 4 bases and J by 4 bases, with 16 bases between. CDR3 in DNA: TGCAGCGTTGTTGAGTCAGGGTCCCGCTATGGCTACACCTTC. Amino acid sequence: CSVVESGSRYGYTF.

The chain's CDR3 is CASRRGPGRWSEAFF. In nucleotides, the CDR3 is TGTGCCAGTAGGAGGGGGCCAGGGAGGTGGTCTGAAGCTTTCTTT. The rearrangement uses TRBV19 and TRBJ1-1, with 7 bases fitting TRBD1. Germline V gene lookup returns CDR1 LNHDA and CDR2 SQIVND (reference sequence). V was pared by 6 bases and J by 6 bases, with 13 bases of the junction left unmatched. CDR3 length: 15 residues.

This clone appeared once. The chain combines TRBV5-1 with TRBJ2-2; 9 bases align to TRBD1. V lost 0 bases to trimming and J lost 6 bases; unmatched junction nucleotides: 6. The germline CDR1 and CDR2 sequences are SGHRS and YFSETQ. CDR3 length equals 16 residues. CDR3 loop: CASSLAGDRGAGELFF. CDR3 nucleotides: TGCGCCAGCAGCTTGGCCGGAGACAGGGGGGCCGGGGAGCTGTTTTTT.

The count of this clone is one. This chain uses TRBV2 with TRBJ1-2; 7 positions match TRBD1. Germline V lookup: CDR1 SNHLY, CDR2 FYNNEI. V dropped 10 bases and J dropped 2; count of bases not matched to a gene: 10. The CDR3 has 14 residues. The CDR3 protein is CANHSGGQNYGYTF. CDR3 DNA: TGTGCCAACCACAGTGGGGGACAGAACTATGGCTACACCTTC.

CDR3 nucleotide sequence: TGTGCCACCAGCACATGGGACAGGTTGAACACTGAAGCTTTCTTT. It encodes CATSTWDRLNTEAFF. J is TRBJ1-1 and V is TRBV15; 8 nucleotides match TRBD1. After removal of 4 bases from V and 0 bases from J, the junction contained 4 bases not matched to a gene. The germline gives CDR1 LNHNV, CDR2 YYDKDF (reference sequence). This CDR3 spans 15 amino acids.

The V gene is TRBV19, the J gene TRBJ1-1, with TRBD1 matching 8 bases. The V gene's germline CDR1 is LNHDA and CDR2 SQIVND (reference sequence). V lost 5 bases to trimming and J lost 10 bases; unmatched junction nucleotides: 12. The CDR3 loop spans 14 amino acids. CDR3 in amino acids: CASSPGQGGTRAFF. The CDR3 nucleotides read TGTGCCAGTAGTCCCGGACAGGGAGGGACTCGAGCTTTCTTT.

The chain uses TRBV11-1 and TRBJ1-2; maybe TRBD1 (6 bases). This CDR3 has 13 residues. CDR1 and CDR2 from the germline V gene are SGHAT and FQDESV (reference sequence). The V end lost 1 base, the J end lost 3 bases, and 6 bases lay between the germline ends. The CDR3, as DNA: TGTGCCAGCAGCTTAGGGACAGACTATGGCTACACCTTC. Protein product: CASSLGTDYGYTF.

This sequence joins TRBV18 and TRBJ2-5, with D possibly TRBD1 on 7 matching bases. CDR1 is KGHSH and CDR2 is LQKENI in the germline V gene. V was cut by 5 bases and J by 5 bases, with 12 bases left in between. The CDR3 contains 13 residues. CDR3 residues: CASSTGAGETQYF. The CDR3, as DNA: TGTGCCAGCTCAACAGGGGCGGGGGAGACCCAGTACTTC.

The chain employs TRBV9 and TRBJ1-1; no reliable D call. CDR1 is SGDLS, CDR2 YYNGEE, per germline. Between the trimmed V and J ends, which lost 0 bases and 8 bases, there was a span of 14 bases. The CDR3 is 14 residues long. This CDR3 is CASSVESVAGEAFF. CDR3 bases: TGTGCCAGCAGCGTAGAATCTGTGGCAGGAGAAGCTTTCTTT.

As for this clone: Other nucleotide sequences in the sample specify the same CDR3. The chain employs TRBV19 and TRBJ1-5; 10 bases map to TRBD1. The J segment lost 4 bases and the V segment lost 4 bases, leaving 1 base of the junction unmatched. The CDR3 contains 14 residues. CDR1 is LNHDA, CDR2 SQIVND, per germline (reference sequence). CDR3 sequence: CASSRDRGNQPQHF. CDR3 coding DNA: TGTGCCAGTAGTAGGGACAGGGGTAATCAGCCCCAGCATTTT.